This TCR beta chain is from a study of STAT5B mutations in CD4+ large granular lymphocyte leukemia. Findings and limits, study-wide: No patients shared main leukemic clonotypes, though roughly 27% appeared at low frequency elsewhere. TRBV06-family usage was enriched in top patient clones (8/27) versus controls (2/35).

The table came from immunoSEQ multiplex PCR; TCRdb's copy has only in-frame clones and leaves some out. This sample has around 33,000 clones, with about 87% found just once. Trimming pared 7 bases from V and 3 bases from J, leaving 28 bases between. Germline V CDR1 and CDR2: SGHNT, YYREEE (reference sequence). The CDR3 length is 18 residues. To note about this clone: The antigen is not known.

Material: CD4+ T cells from blood buffy coats. The receptor's source is a human donor in good health. The rearrangement links TRBV5-4 to TRBJ1-2; D unresolved. As DNA, the CDR3 is TGTGCCAGCCAAGTTTCTGACTGGCCATATACGAAGGACTATGGCTACACCTTC. It specifies CASQVSDWPYTKDYGYTF.